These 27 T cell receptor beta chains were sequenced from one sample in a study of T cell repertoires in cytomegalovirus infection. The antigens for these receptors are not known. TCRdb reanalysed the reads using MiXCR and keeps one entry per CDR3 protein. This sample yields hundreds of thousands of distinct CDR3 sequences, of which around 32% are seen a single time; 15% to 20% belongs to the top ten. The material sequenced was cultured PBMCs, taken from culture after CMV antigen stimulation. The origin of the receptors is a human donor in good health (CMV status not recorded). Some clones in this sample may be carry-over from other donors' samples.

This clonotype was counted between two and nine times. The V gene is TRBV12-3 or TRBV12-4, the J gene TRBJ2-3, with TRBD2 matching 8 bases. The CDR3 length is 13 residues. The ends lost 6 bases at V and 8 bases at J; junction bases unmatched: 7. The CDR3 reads CASSPWLAGTQYF. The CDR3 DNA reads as TGTGCCAGCAGCCCCTGGCTAGCGGGTACGCAGTATTTT.

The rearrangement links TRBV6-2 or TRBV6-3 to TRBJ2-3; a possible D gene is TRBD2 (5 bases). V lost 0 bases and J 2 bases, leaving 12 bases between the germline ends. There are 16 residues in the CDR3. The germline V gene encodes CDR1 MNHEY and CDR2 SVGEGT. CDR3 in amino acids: CASSYSTGSVTDTQYF. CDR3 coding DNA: TGTGCCAGCAGTTACTCGACTGGGAGCGTCACAGATACGCAGTATTTT.

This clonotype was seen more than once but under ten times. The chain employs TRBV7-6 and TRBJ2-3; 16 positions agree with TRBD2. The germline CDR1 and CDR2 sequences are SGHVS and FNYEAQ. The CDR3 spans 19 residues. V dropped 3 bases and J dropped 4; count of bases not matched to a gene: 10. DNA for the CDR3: TGTGCCAGCAGCTTCTACGGGACTAGCGGGAGGGGTGGCTCAGATACGCAGTATTTT. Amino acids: CASSFYGTSGRGGSDTQYF.

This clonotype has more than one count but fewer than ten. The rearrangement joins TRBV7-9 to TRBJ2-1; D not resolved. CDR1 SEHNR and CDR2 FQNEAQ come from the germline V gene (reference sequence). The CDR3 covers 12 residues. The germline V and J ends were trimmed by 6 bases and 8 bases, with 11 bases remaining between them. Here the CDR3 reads CASSHTTDEQFF. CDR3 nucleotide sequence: TGTGCCAGCAGTCACACCACAGATGAGCAGTTCTTC.

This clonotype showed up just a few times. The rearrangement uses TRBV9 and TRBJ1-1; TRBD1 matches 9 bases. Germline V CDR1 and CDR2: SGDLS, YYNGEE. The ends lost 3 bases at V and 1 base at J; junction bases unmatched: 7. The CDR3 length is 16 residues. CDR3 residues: CASSAAGTGRNTEAFF. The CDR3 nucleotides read TGTGCCAGCAGCGCCGCCGGGACAGGGAGGAACACTGAAGCTTTCTTT. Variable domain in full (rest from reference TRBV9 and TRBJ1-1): DSGVTQTPKHLITATGQRVTLRCSPRSGDLSVYWYQQSLDQGLQFLIQYYNGEERAKGNILERFSAQQFPDLHSELNLSSLELGDSALYFCASSAAGTGRNTEAFFGQGTRLTVV.

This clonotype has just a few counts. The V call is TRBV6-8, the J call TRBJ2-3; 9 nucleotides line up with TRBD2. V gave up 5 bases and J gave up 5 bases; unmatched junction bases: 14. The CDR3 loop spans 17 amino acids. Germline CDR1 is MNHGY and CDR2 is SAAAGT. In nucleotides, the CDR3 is TGTGCCAGCAGTAACACTGGGGTGGCTAGCGGGATAGATACGCAGTATTTT. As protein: CASSNTGVASGIDTQYF.

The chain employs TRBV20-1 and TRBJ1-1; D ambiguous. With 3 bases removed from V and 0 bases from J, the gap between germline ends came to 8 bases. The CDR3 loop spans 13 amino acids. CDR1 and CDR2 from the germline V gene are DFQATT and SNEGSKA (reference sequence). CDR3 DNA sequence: TGCAGTGCTAGTGCAAACTTGAACACTGAAGCTTTCTTT. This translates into CSASANLNTEAFF.

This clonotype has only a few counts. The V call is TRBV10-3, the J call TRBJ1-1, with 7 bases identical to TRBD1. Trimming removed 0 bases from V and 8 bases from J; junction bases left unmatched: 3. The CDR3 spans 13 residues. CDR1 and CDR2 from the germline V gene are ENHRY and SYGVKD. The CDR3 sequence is CAISESRTGEAFF. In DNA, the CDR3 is TGTGCCATCAGTGAGTCGAGGACAGGAGAAGCTTTCTTT.

The CDR3 sequence is CSVDSGGEQFF. The CDR3 region has the DNA TGCAGCGTTGATTCTGGTGGTGAGCAGTTCTTC. The chain is built from TRBV29-1 and TRBJ2-1, with no clear D. V was pared by 3 bases and J by 9 bases, with 9 bases between. Germline assignment: CDR1 SQVTM and CDR2 ANQGSEA. The CDR3 covers 11 residues.

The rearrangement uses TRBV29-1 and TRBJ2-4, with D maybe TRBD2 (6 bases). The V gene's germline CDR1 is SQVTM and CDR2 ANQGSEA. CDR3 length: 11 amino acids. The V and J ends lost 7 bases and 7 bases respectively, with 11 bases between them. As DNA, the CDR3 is TGCAGCGGGGGGGAGAGCAACATTCAGTACTTC. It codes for CSGGESNIQYF.

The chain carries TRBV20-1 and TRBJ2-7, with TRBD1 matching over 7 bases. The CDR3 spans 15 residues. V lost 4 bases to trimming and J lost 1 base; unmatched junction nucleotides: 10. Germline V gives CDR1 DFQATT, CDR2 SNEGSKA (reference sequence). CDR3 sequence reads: CSAIKPGQPSYEQYF. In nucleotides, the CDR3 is TGCAGTGCTATCAAACCGGGACAGCCTTCCTACGAGCAGTACTTC.

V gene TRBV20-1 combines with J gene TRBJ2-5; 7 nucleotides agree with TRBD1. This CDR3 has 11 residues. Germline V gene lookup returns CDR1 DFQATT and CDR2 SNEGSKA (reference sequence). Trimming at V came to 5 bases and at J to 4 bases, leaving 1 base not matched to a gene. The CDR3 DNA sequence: TGCAGTGCTCGACAGGGAGAGACCCAGTACTTC. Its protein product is CSARQGETQYF.

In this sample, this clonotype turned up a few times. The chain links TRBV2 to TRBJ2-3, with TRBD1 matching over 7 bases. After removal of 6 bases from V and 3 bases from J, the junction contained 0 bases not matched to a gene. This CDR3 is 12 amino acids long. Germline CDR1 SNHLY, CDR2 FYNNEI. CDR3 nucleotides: TGTGCCAGCAGGACAGGGACAGATACGCAGTATTTT. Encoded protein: CASRTGTDTQYF.

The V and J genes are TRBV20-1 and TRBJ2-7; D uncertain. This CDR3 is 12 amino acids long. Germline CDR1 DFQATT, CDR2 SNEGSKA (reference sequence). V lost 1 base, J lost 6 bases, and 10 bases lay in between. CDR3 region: CSARVIASEQYF. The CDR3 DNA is TGCAGTGCTAGAGTTATTGCGTCCGAGCAGTACTTC.

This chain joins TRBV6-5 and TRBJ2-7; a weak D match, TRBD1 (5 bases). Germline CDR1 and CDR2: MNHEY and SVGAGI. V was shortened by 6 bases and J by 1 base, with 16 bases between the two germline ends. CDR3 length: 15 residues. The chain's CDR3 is CASRYRAGSSYEQYF. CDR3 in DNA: TGTGCCAGCAGGTATCGGGCAGGGTCTTCCTACGAGCAGTACTTC.

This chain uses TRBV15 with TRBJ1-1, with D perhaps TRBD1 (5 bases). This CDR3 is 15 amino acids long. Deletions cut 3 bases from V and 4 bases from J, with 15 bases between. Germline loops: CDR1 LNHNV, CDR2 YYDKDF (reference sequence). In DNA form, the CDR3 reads TGTGCCACCAGCAGGGCCGGGACCCTAAGCACTGAAGCTTTCTTT. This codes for CATSRAGTLSTEAFF.

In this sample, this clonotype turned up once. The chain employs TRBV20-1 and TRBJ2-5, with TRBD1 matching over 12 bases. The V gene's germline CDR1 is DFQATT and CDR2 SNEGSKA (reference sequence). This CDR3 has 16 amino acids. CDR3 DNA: TGCAGCGCCAACCGGGACAGGGGGCGTCCGACGAAGACCCAGTACTTC. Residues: CSANRDRGRPTKTQYF.

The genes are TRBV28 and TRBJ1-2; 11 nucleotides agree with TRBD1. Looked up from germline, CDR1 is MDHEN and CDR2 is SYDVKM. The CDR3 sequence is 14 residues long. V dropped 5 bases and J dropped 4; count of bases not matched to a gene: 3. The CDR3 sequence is CASSPGTGGYGYTF. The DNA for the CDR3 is TGTGCCAGCAGTCCCGGGACAGGGGGCTATGGCTACACCTTC.

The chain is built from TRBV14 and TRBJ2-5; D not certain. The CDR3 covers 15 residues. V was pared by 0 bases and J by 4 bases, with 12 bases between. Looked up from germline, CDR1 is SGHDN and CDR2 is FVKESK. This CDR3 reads CASSQESPLVETQYF. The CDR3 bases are TGTGCCAGCAGCCAAGAAAGCCCCCTTGTAGAGACCCAGTACTTC.

The CDR3 nucleotides read TGTGCCAGCAGCCCCGGGACAGGGGCACCGATTAACACCGGGGAGCTGTTTTTT. Its protein product is CASSPGTGAPINTGELFF. The chain has TRBV12-3 or TRBV12-4 and TRBJ2-2; 10 bases line up with TRBD1. V shed 6 bases and J 2 bases; nucleotides not matched to a gene: 12. This CDR3 region has 18 residues.

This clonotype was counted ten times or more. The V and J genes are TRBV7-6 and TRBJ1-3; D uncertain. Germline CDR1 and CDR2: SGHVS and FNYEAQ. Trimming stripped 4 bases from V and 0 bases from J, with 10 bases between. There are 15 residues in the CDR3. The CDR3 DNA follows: TGTGCCAGCAGCTCCGGCCCGGTCTCTGGAAACACCATATATTTT. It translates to CASSSGPVSGNTIYF.

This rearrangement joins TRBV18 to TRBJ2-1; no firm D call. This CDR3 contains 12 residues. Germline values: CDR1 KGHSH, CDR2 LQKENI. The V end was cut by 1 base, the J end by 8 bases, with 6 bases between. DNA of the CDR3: TGTGCCAGCTCACCACAGGCGGATGAGCAGTTCTTC. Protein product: CASSPQADEQFF. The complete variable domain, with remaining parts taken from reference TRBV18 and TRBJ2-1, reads NAGVMQNPRHLVRRRGQEARLRCSPMKGHSHVYWYRQLPEEGLKFMVYLQKENIIDESGMPKERFSAEFPKEGPSILRIQQVVRGDSAAYFCASSPQADEQFFGPGTRLTVL.

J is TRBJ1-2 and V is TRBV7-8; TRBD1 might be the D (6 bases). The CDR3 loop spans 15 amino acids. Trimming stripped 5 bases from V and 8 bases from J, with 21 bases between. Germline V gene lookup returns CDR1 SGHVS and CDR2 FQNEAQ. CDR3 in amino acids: CASSPTRGGLEGYTF. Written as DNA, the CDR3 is TGTGCCAGCAGCCCCACCCGAGGGGGGCTTGAAGGCTACACCTTC.

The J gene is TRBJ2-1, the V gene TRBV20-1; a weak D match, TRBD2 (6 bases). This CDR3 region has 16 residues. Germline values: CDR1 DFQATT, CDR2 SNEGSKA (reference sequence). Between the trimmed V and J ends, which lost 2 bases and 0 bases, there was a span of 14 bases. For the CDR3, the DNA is TGCAGTGCTAGATTAGGACTACAGAGCTCCTACAATGAGCAGTTCTTC. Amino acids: CSARLGLQSSYNEQFF.

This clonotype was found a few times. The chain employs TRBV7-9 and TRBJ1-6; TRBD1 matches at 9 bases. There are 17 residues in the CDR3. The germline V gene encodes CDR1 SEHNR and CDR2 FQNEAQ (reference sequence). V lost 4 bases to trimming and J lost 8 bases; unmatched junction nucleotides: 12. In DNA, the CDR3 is TGTGCCAGCAGCTCTCAATTCCCGGGACAGGGAGATTCACCCCTCCACTTT. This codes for CASSSQFPGQGDSPLHF.

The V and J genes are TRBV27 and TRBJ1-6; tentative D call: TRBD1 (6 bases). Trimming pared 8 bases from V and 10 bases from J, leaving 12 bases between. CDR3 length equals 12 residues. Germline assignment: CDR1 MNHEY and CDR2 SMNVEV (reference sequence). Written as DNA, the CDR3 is TGTGCCAGCCGTCAGGGGACATCACCCCTCCACTTT. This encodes CASRQGTSPLHF.

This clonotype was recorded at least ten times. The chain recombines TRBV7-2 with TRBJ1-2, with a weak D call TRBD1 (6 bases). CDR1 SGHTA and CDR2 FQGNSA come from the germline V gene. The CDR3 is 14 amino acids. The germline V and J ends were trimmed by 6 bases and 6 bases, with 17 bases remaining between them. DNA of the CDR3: TGTGCCAGCAGAAAAGGACAGAGCTCCGATGGCTACACCTTC. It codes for CASRKGQSSDGYTF.